This T cell receptor (beta chain) was documented in a study of cytomegalovirus exposure and HLA in healthy donors. General observations from the study: Rates of TCR association differed by HLA locus in a later analysis, with DRB1 highest and HLA-C lowest. Rarity characterized most TCR sequences, yet some public TCRs appeared in many donors.

This CDR3 spans 12 amino acids. Germline CDR1 and CDR2: LNHNV and YYDKDF (reference sequence). Trimming left V 3 bases short and J 4 bases short, with 7 bases between. This clone has more than one count but fewer than ten. As yet, its antigen is unknown. Primers: 60 Vbeta forward and 13 Jbeta reverse. Only in-frame clones appear in the TCRdb table, and some are missing; sequencing was by immunoSEQ multiplex PCR. The sample includes under 150,000 clones, around a tenth of them seen just once. The chain employs TRBV15 and TRBJ2-7, with D tentatively TRBD1 (5 bases). This sequence originates from a male donor in good health and CMV-seronegative. Source material: PBMCs. The CDR3 DNA is TGTGCCACCAGCAGGGGGCCATACGAGCAGTACTTC. The encoded protein is CATSRGPYEQYF.